This T cell receptor beta chain was retrieved from a study of shared clonotypes between healthy human individuals (dated by TCRdb to the early 2020s). Looking at the study overall: Three men and a couple of women, aged 18 to 49 years, made up the cohort. Per donor, three plates each were used for CD4 naive and CD4 memory, two for CD8 naive, and one for CD8 memory. To estimate repertoire size and how much clonotypes are shared between individuals, the study performed deep sequencing of blood TCR repertoires from a handful of healthy adults. Different laboratories and diverse techniques were used to prepare libraries and sequence TCR repertoires, to increase sequencing depth and limit assay-specific biases. Per donor, leukapheresis produced somewhere between about 0.85 and 10 billion PBMCs. The paper's findings and limits, for the study overall: Based on pairwise subsampling, the degree of clonotype sharing among donors was expected to be affected by sequencing depth. Because the study included a small number of donors, the genetic and exposure-history diversity represented was limited. Naive subsets generally had larger estimated clonotype richness than memory subsets. Compared with non-shared clonotypes, the clonotypes found in all four sorted-subset donors had higher generation probabilities. Rarefaction of sorted-subset datasets indicated incomplete sequencing despite the large sequencing depth. When a few donors were compared, the shared fraction of clonotypes was about 5% for naive CD4, over 3% for naive CD8, 2.3% for memory CD4, and 0.4% for memory CD8. Sampling was restricted to blood, and TCR repertoires in tissue are likely to differ from TCR repertoires in blood.

The donors were healthy, HIV-negative adults who had no recently reported acute infections or vaccinations. Every donor was a Caucasian adult residing in Nashville, Tennessee, USA. CD4+ T cells were enriched through magnetic negative selection, after which naive cells were positively selected on CD45RA and the remaining negative fraction served as the memory subset. After blood collection by leukapheresis, PBMCs were isolated using Ficoll-Histopaque density gradient centrifugation and then cryopreserved in the vapor phase of liquid nitrogen. Purity and quantity of every magnetically sorted T cell population were checked by analytical flow cytometry. Genomic DNA was isolated from each sorted fraction and quantified by UV absorbance on a Nanodrop 2000c. V sheds 1 base and J sheds 5 bases, leaving 8 bases between their ends. As encoded in the germline V gene, CDR1 is SNHLY while CDR2 is FYNNEI. Its CDR3 holds 14 amino acids, cysteine through phenylalanine. The sequence is cut down to CDR3 DNA, 42 bases in frame from base 1.

Concerning this clone itself: Its antigen is not yet known. Base-call qualities are not available, and no considerably larger clone is one nucleotide away.

Using the deep immunoSEQ assay, TCR CDR3 regions were amplified from genomic DNA by multiplex PCR. Extracted genomic DNA from each cell subset was spread evenly across all wells of several immunoSEQ 96-well plates, with each plate serving as a replicate. For sorted subsets, each replicate PCR was loaded with roughly 190 ng genomic DNA, equivalent to 30,000 or so T cell genomes. Purified libraries were quantified with a Qubit 3.0 fluorometer, sized on a Bioanalyzer 2100, and re-quantified with the KAPA Library Quantification kit. Each immunoSEQ 96-well plate was sequenced on its own single-read 150-cycle Illumina NextSeq 550 flow cell. Under the source paper's analysis protocol: Because the immunoSEQ output included only junctional sequences and no quality scores, the filtering could not be the same as the filtering used for full-length reads. Sequences were annotated with PyIR, a Python wrapper for IgBLAST v1.9, using IMGT germline references to assign V/J genes and CDR3. Reads with weak V/J assignments (E-value above 1e-6), missing CDR3, stop codons, out-of-frame junctions, or ambiguous translated residues were removed. A V3J clonotype was defined by an identical inferred V gene, J gene, and CDR3 amino acid sequence. To compute the percentage overlap between repertoires, the number of shared unique clonotypes was divided by the size of the smaller repertoire. Repertoire richness was assessed with RTK rarefaction, the Chao1 estimator, and Recon v2.1 estimates of unobserved clonotypes. OLGA was used to compute generation probabilities for all TCRbeta clonotypes that the gDNA method yielded from several donors. As stored in TCRdb, this immuneACCESS dataset retains in-frame rearrangements with V and J assigned. A fraction of the clones does not appear; measured against another copy, unresolved V genes explain less than half of the discrepancy, and the remainder lacks a known reason. That table furnishes V, J and clone size, whereas the DNA furnished D and trimming. The sample records roughly 1,000,000 clones, about 84% of which are singletons. The ten largest clones take up approximately 0.5% of the sample.

The rearrangement combines TRBV2 with TRBJ2-2, with TRBD1 perhaps the D gene, on 5 matching bases. The sequence derives from a man between 18 and 29 years old in good health. Some clones in this sample may be carry-over from other donors' samples. The source material was memory CD4+ T cells from PBMCs. The label giving this sample's cell subset or site can be read as: CD45RA-negative fraction. The CDR3 region: CASSEGTPTGELFF. Here is the DNA: TGTGCCAGCAGTGAAGGGACACCAACCGGGGAGCTGTTTTTT.